Described below is a single T cell receptor beta chain sequence and its context. The antigen it recognizes is unknown. Within one base of it there is no much larger clone, and no base qualities were kept. The CDR3 spans 16 residues, from the cysteine through the phenylalanine. Solely the CDR3 DNA is kept, with 48 bases framed from the first base. Trimming takes 5 bases off V and 5 bases off J; junction bases not matched to a gene: 9. Per the germline V gene (reference sequence), LNHNV is the CDR1 and YYDKDF is the CDR2. Genomic DNA was extracted from sorted cells for sequencing of the TCRbeta CDR3 region. TCRbeta CDR3 regions were sequenced using the immunoSEQ Assay. TCRdb took this table from immuneACCESS and kept in-frame rearrangements with V and J called. Such tables lack part of the clones; where checked against another copy, unresolved V genes explain under half of the gap, and the rest is unexplained. The sample yields fewer than 90,000 clones; 88% were counted once. Of the sample, 0.75% to 0.95% is held by the ten largest clones.

The sample belongs to a study of OX40 agonist ivuxolimab in advanced cancers. Concerning the study at large: Ivuxolimab was an agonistic, fully human IgG2 monoclonal antibody directed against OX40 (CD134), a costimulatory receptor. Intravenous ivuxolimab was administered to patients every 2 weeks at six dose levels: 0.01, 0.1, 0.3, 1.5, 3 and 10 mg/kg. Among the approximately 50 dose-escalation patients, around 20 had hepatocellular carcinoma, 15 or so melanoma, 9 renal cell carcinoma and 9 head and neck cancer. In the dose-escalation cohort, 75% to 85% of patients were male, and the mean age was approximately 60 years with a range of roughly 20 to 79. Prior anti-PD-1, anti-PD-L1 or anti-CTLA-4 therapy was permitted, and checkpoint inhibitors had been received by under 50% of dose-escalation patients. Partial responses were achieved by three dose-escalation patients, of whom one had hepatocellular carcinoma and two had cutaneous melanoma. The purpose of peripheral TCRbeta sequencing was to test whether ivuxolimab changed TCR sequence diversity and led to clonal T-cell expansion. The paper reports the monotherapy dose-escalation portion (N of about 54 patients) of the phase I ivuxolimab trial.

General conclusions and limits of the study: Clonal expansion of both CD4+ and CD8+ blood T cells was observed from baseline to week 6 at doses 0.1 to 3.0 mg/kg. Low levels of normalized T-cell clonal expansion were also seen in some nonresponding patients. After ivuxolimab, CD8+ T cells had more expanded clones than CD4+ T cells on average. The antigen specificity of the clonally expanded peripheral T cells was not determined. In the 0.1-3.0 mg/kg groups, partial responders had among the lowest normalized peripheral clonal expansion, particularly in CD8+ T cells.

Patients with a history of autoimmune disease or receiving systemic immunosuppression were excluded from the trial. Peripheral blood for TCR sequencing was collected from all dose cohorts at baseline, on cycle 4 day 1, and on cycle 7 day 1. The samples were drawn from a first-in-human, open-label, multicenter phase I dose-escalation trial of ivuxolimab. Adults with locally advanced or metastatic melanoma, renal cell carcinoma, hepatocellular carcinoma or head and neck squamous cell carcinoma were enrolled in the trial. Before TCR sequencing, CD4+ and CD8+ T cells were separately sorted from peripheral blood.

This clonotype was sampled from an adult with an advanced solid tumor such as melanoma, head and neck, liver or kidney cancer. The sequence is built from TRBV15 and TRBJ2-3, with TRBD2 matching 11 junction bases. The sequenced sample was CD4+ or CD8+ T cells sorted from blood, obtained in a trial of the OX40 agonist ivuxolimab. Here is the DNA: TGTGCCACCAGCGGGGGTACTAGCGGGAGAGGAGATACGCAGTATTTT. Protein translation: CATSGGTSGRGDTQYF.